Here is one T cell receptor (beta chain) with its context. This sample is drawn from a study of cytomegalovirus exposure and HLA in healthy donors. In the PCR, 60 Vbeta and 13 Jbeta primers were used. The method was immunoSEQ multiplex PCR; TCRdb's version includes in-frame clones alone and lacks a portion of them. The table records around 160,000 clones, over 80% of them present only once. The CDR3 extends over 15 amino acids. Germline loops: CDR1 SGHTA, CDR2 FQGNSA. The sequence came from a man aged 45-60 years in good health and CMV-seropositive. The gene calls are TRBV7-2 and TRBJ2-5, with TRBD2 identical over 9 bases. The DNA end is a closer match to TRBJ2-7, so the J assignment may be wrong. Material for sequencing was PBMCs. The CDR3 is CASSLLAGSTYEQYF. The CDR3 DNA reads as TGTGCCAGCAGCTTGCTAGCGGGGAGTACCTACGAGCAGTACTTC.